The 30 T cell receptor beta chains given below trace back to one sample, sequenced in a study of blood T cell repertoires in COVID-19 (TCRdb year 2020). Libraries were made using the immunoSEQ multiplex PCR assay. Entries here come from immuneACCESS through TCRdb and include only in-frame sequences with V and J called. Some clones fail to appear in such tables; in the studies checked, an unresolved V gene covers under half of the shortfall, and the cause of the remainder is unknown. The sample includes roughly 420,000 clones, with more than 75% observed a single time. More than 0.9% of the sample belongs to the ten largest clones. Sample: PBMCs or T cells enriched from blood (not recorded which). The receptors were gathered from a woman between 25 and 40 years old with acute COVID-19.

The chain combines TRBV6-5 with TRBJ2-7; 9 bases match TRBD1. CDR3 length: 13 residues. CDR1 and CDR2 from the germline V gene are MNHEY and SVGAGI. The J segment lost 4 bases and the V segment lost 10 bases, leaving 8 bases of the junction unmatched. CDR3 protein: CATKRQGEYEQYF. CDR3 nucleotide sequence: TGTGCCACCAAAAGACAGGGGGAGTACGAGCAGTACTTC.

The chain carries TRBV5-5 and TRBJ1-1; possible D gene TRBD1, 6 bases. Trimming shortened V by 4 bases and J by 0 bases, and 10 bases separated the two germline ends. Germline-derived CDR1 and CDR2 are SGHKS and YYEKEE (reference sequence). This CDR3 contains 14 residues. The CDR3 sequence is CASSLGQVNTEAFF. The CDR3 nucleotides are TGTGCCAGCAGCCTGGGACAAGTGAACACTGAAGCTTTCTTT. Combining the CDR3 with reference TRBV5-5 and TRBJ1-1 gives the whole variable domain DAGVTQSPTHLIKTRGQQVTLRCSPISGHKSVSWYQQVLGQGPQFIFQYYEKEERGRGNFPDRFSARQFPNYSSELNVNALLLGDSALYLCASSLGQVNTEAFFGQGTRLTVV.

The genes are TRBV5-4 and TRBJ1-1; D is ambiguous. The CDR3 sequence is 16 residues long. Deletions cut 0 bases from V and 2 bases from J, with 14 bases between. The V gene's germline CDR1 is SGHNT and CDR2 YYREEE (reference sequence). The DNA for the CDR3 is TGTGCCAGCAGCTTGGGGCCGAGGTCGCTCAACACTGAAGCTTTCTTT. Translation: CASSLGPRSLNTEAFF.

This clone has more than one count but fewer than ten. The chain carries TRBV30 and TRBJ1-2; 7 bases match TRBD1. Germline V gives CDR1 GTSNPN, CDR2 SVGIG (reference sequence). The CDR3 sequence is 14 residues long. With 3 bases clipped from V and 5 bases from J, the junction kept 9 bases outside the gene matches. This chain's CDR3 is CAWRLGQRGYGYTF. CDR3 DNA sequence: TGTGCCTGGAGGTTGGGACAGCGGGGGTATGGCTACACCTTC.

The CDR3 nucleotides are TGCGCCAGTTTGGGCGGGGGGGCCTACAATGAGCAGTTCTTC. Its protein is CASLGGGAYNEQFF. The chain uses TRBV5-1 and TRBJ2-1; 9 nucleotides match TRBD2. CDR3 length equals 14 residues. With 8 bases clipped from V and 2 bases from J, the junction kept 5 bases outside the gene matches. Germline values: CDR1 SGHRS, CDR2 YFSETQ.

V gene TRBV10-3 combines with J gene TRBJ2-7, with TRBD2 identical over 10 bases. The V and J ends lost 4 bases and 5 bases, in that order; junction bases with no gene match: 5. The CDR3 consists of 14 residues. The germline CDR1 and CDR2 sequences are ENHRY and SYGVKD. The CDR3 spells CAISAPSGGHEQYF. CDR3 in DNA: TGTGCCATCAGTGCTCCTAGCGGGGGCCACGAGCAGTACTTC.

The rearrangement uses TRBV4-1 and TRBJ1-3; unclear D gene. CDR1 and CDR2 from the germline V gene are MGHRA and YSYEKL. Trimming stripped 0 bases from V and 0 bases from J, with 12 bases between. This CDR3 comprises 17 residues. In nucleotides, the CDR3 is TGCGCCAGCAGCCAAGAGGCGACACATCTCTCTGGAAACACCATATATTTT. Translated: CASSQEATHLSGNTIYF.

The chain links TRBV23-1 to TRBJ1-5, with 8 bases aligning to TRBD1. TRBV23-1 carries the ORF label, with uncertain function. This CDR3 spans 16 amino acids. V was clipped by 2 bases and J by 2 bases; unmatched bases: 5. CDR3 in DNA: TGCGCCAGCAGTCAAACGGACAGGGCTGGCAATCAGCCCCAGCATTTT. Its translation: CASSQTDRAGNQPQHF.

The chain combines TRBV28 with TRBJ1-1; no definite D call. Trimming left V 5 bases short and J 1 base short, with 5 bases between. The CDR3 is 12 amino acids. Germline-derived CDR1 and CDR2 are MDHEN and SYDVKM. The CDR3 is CASSQSNTEAFF. The CDR3 nucleotides are TGTGCCAGCAGTCAATCGAACACTGAAGCTTTCTTT.

The chain has TRBV5-1 and TRBJ1-6; 10 bases match TRBD1. This CDR3 comprises 16 residues. CDR1 and CDR2 from the germline V gene are SGHRS and YFSETQ. Trimming took 0 bases from V and 6 from J; bases not matched to a gene: 3. CDR3 residues: CASSLGGTGVNSPLHF. CDR3 DNA: TGCGCCAGCAGCTTGGGTGGGACAGGGGTTAATTCACCCCTCCACTTT.

The CDR3: CASSLVGTGTYNEQFF. CDR3 bases: TGCGCCAGCAGCTTGGTGGGGACAGGGACCTACAATGAGCAGTTCTTC. This sequence joins TRBV5-1 and TRBJ2-1; 9 bases agree with TRBD1. The CDR3 runs 16 residues. The V gene's germline CDR1 is SGHRS and CDR2 YFSETQ. With 0 bases clipped from V and 2 bases from J, the junction kept 3 bases outside the gene matches.

The J gene is TRBJ2-7, the V gene TRBV4-3; no reliable D call. Deletions cut 5 bases from V and 3 bases from J, with 11 bases between. Germline values: CDR1 LGHNA, CDR2 YSLEER. The length of the CDR3 is 13 residues. Here the CDR3 reads CASSMGGGYEQYF. DNA of the CDR3: TGCGCCAGCAGCATGGGTGGCGGCTACGAGCAGTACTTC.

The rearrangement joins TRBV24-1 to TRBJ2-5; TRBD2 matches at 7 bases. Germline V gene data show CDR1 as KGHDR and CDR2 as SFDVKD. The CDR3 is 15 amino acids. Trimming cost V 3 bases and J 5 bases; bases outside gene matches: 8. CDR3 residues: CATSDARGSGETQYF. CDR3 DNA sequence: TGTGCCACCAGTGATGCGCGGGGGTCGGGTGAGACCCAGTACTTC.

The chain couples TRBV11-2 to TRBJ2-6, with 11 bases identical to TRBD1. With 8 bases clipped from V and 2 bases from J, the junction kept 8 bases outside the gene matches. Germline V gives CDR1 SGHAT, CDR2 FQNNGV. The CDR3 covers 17 residues. This chain's CDR3 is CASGQGALRPGANVLTF. Here the CDR3 DNA reads TGTGCCAGCGGACAGGGGGCGCTCCGACCTGGGGCCAACGTCCTGACTTTC.

The rearrangement joins TRBV5-6 to TRBJ2-5, with D maybe TRBD2 (5 bases). The ends were cut back, 0 bases at V and 7 bases at J, with 19 bases in the middle. Germline values: CDR1 SGHDT, CDR2 YYEEEE. The CDR3 spans 16 residues. The DNA for the CDR3 is TGTGCCAGCAGCTTGGCCCGGAGGAGCCCCACTGGGACCCAGTACTTC. Translated: CASSLARRSPTGTQYF.

V gene TRBV7-2 combines with J gene TRBJ2-1; D is possibly TRBD2 (6 bases). Trimming took off 6 bases at V and 2 bases at J, with 8 bases between the two ends. CDR3 size: 13 residues. The V gene's germline CDR1 is SGHTA and CDR2 FQGNSA. Here the CDR3 reads CASRLATYNEQFF. CDR3 DNA: TGTGCCAGCAGACTAGCCACCTACAATGAGCAGTTCTTC.

This chain joins TRBV6-5 and TRBJ2-3; 8 positions agree with TRBD1. The V gene's germline CDR1 is MNHEY and CDR2 SVGAGI. The V segment lost 6 bases and the J segment 1 base; nucleotides outside the gene matches: 3. The CDR3 contains 14 residues. CDR3 nucleotide sequence: TGTGCCAGCAGGCGGACAGGGCGCACAGATACGCAGTATTTT. It is translated as CASRRTGRTDTQYF.

The chain links TRBV18 to TRBJ2-2, with D possibly being TRBD1 (6 bases). The CDR3 covers 15 residues. Germline values: CDR1 KGHSH, CDR2 LQKENI. V lost 1 base to trimming and J lost 0 bases, with 6 bases between them. The CDR3 DNA sequence: TGTGCCAGCTCACCACGGACAGCGAACACCGGGGAGCTGTTTTTT. Translated, it gives CASSPRTANTGELFF.

V and J are TRBV30 and TRBJ2-2; 8 bases line up with TRBD1. There are 15 residues in the CDR3. Germline V gene sequence: CDR1 GTSNPN, CDR2 SVGIG (reference sequence). The J segment lost 1 base and the V segment lost 5 bases, leaving 6 bases of the junction unmatched. The CDR3 is CAWDGGQGNTGELFF. CDR3 DNA: TGTGCCTGGGATGGCGGACAGGGGAACACCGGGGAGCTGTTTTTT. The full variable domain, its missing parts supplied by reference TRBV30 and TRBJ2-2, is SQTIHQWPATLVQPVGSPLSLECTVEGTSNPNLYWYRQAAGRGLQLLFYSVGIGQISSEVPQNLSASRPQDRQFILSSKKLLLSDSGFYLCAWDGGQGNTGELFFGEGSRLTVL.

This chain connects TRBV7-9 to TRBJ1-4; TRBD1 matches 10 bases. V lost 5 bases to trimming and J lost 8 bases; unmatched junction nucleotides: 11. The CDR3 sequence is 16 residues long. Germline values: CDR1 SEHNR, CDR2 FQNEAQ (reference sequence). CDR3 sequence (DNA): TGTGCCAGCAGCCAGAACCGGGACAGGGGAAACGAAAAACTGTTTTTT. This sequence encodes CASSQNRDRGNEKLFF.

This clone was detected only once. The chain carries TRBV18 and TRBJ2-1, with 8 bases matching TRBD2. V lost 8 bases, J lost 1 base, and 7 bases stayed unmatched. Per germline, CDR1 KGHSH and CDR2 LQKENI. This CDR3 spans 15 amino acids. CDR3 amino acids: CASRGGASSYNEQFF. CDR3 sequence (DNA): TGTGCCAGCCGGGGGGGCGCAAGTTCCTACAATGAGCAGTTCTTC.

The V call is TRBV5-1, the J call TRBJ1-1, with D tentatively TRBD1 (5 bases). This CDR3 contains 14 residues. Trimming shortened V by 7 bases and J by 0 bases, and 13 bases separated the two germline ends. Germline lookup yields CDR1 SGHRS and CDR2 YFSETQ. The CDR3 protein is CASRGISMNTEAFF. Here the CDR3 DNA reads TGCGCCAGCCGGGGGATATCGATGAACACTGAAGCTTTCTTT.

The chain uses TRBV2 and TRBJ2-7, with D perhaps matching TRBD1 (5 bases). Germline V gene data show CDR1 as SNHLY and CDR2 as FYNNEI. The V end was cut by 5 bases, the J end by 0 bases, with 11 bases between. The CDR3 contains 14 residues. This CDR3 reads CASSRTKISYEQYF. CDR3 DNA: TGTGCCAGCAGTCGGACAAAGATCTCCTACGAGCAGTACTTC.

The gene calls are TRBV30 and TRBJ1-5; TRBD1 agrees at 8 bases. Unmatched junction bases numbered 17, after V lost 3 bases and J lost 7 bases. CDR3 size: 17 residues. Germline loops: CDR1 GTSNPN, CDR2 SVGIG (reference sequence). The CDR3 DNA reads TGTGCCTGGAGGTTTCCCAATGGACAGGGAAAAGGACAGCCCCAGCATTTT. The encoded protein is CAWRFPNGQGKGQPQHF.

The chain has TRBV19 and TRBJ1-2; 8 bases fit TRBD1. The CDR3 has 14 amino acids. The germline V gene has CDR1 LNHDA and CDR2 SQIVND (reference sequence). The junction had 8 bases not matched to a gene; V was cut back by 4 bases and J by 7 bases. The CDR3 DNA sequence: TGTGCCAGTAGTAGACCCGGGACAGGTTCTGGCTACACCTTC. It translates to CASSRPGTGSGYTF.

This chain joins TRBV6-5 and TRBJ1-5; 7 bases are a match to TRBD1. V was pared by 3 bases and J by 9 bases, with 5 bases of the junction left unmatched. Germline values: CDR1 MNHEY, CDR2 SVGAGI. The CDR3 loop spans 13 amino acids. The CDR3 protein is CASSYDRARPQHF. CDR3 sequence (DNA): TGTGCCAGCAGTTATGACAGGGCCCGGCCCCAGCATTTT.

The chain combines TRBV7-4 with TRBJ1-2; perhaps TRBD1 as D (5 bases). Germline CDR1 reads SGHVT; CDR2 reads SQSDAQ. V was shortened by 7 bases and J by 4 bases, with 16 bases between the two germline ends. CDR3 size: 14 residues. CDR3: CASNFERGTYGYTF. CDR3 in DNA: TGTGCCAGCAACTTCGAACGGGGGACCTATGGCTACACCTTC.

V and J are TRBV28 and TRBJ2-1; 11 nucleotides match TRBD2. This CDR3 region has 16 residues. The V gene's germline CDR1 is MDHEN and CDR2 SYDVKM. The V and J ends lost 2 bases and 5 bases, in that order; junction bases with no gene match: 5. The CDR3 loop is CASSLPLAGGNNEQFF. As DNA, the CDR3 is TGTGCCAGCAGTTTACCGCTAGCGGGGGGTAACAATGAGCAGTTCTTC.

This chain joins TRBV7-3 and TRBJ2-3; 14 nucleotides match TRBD2. V dropped 2 bases and J dropped 0; count of bases not matched to a gene: 4. The CDR3 has 18 amino acids. CDR1 is SGHTA, CDR2 FQGTGA, per germline. This CDR3 is CASSLSGLAGASTDTQYF. The DNA for the CDR3 is TGTGCCAGCAGCTTATCGGGACTAGCGGGGGCCAGCACAGATACGCAGTATTTT. Looking up the rest from reference TRBV7-3 and TRBJ2-3 gives the full variable domain: GAGVSQTPSNKVTEKGKYVELRCDPISGHTALYWYRQSLGQGPEFLIYFQGTGAADDSGLPNDRFFAVRPEGSVSTLKIQRTERGDSAVYLCASSLSGLAGASTDTQYFGPGTRLTVL.

The CDR3 region is CASSDPGQGNTEAFF. The CDR3 nucleotides read TGTGCCAGCAGTGACCCCGGACAGGGGAACACTGAAGCTTTCTTT. This chain joins TRBV25-1 and TRBJ1-1; 8 bases are shared with TRBD1. The V segment lost 3 bases and the J segment 1 base; nucleotides outside the gene matches: 4. This CDR3 spans 15 amino acids. Looked up from germline, CDR1 is MGHDK and CDR2 is SYGVNS.